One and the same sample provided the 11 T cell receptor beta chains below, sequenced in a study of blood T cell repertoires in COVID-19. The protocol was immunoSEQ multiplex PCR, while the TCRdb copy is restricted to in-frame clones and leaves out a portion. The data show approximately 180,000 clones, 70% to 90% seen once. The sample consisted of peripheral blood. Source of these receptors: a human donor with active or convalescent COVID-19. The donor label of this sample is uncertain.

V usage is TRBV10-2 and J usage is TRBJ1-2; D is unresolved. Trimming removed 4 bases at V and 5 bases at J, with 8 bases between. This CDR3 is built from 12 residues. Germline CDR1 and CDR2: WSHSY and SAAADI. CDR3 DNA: TGCGCCAGCAGTGTAGAAGTATATGGCTACACCTTC. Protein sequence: CASSVEVYGYTF.

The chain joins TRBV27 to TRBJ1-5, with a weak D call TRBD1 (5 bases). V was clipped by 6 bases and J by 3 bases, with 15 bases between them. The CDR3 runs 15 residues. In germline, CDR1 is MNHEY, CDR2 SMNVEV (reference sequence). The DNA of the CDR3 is TGTGCCAGCAGGGGACTGGGAGGGGACAATCAGCCCCAGCATTTT. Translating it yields CASRGLGGDNQPQHF.

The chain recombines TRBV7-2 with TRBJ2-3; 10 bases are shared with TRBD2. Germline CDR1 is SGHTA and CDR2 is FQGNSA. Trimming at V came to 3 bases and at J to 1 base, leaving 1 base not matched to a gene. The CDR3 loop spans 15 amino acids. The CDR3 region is CASSFTSGGTDTQYF. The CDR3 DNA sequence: TGTGCCAGCAGCTTTACTAGCGGGGGCACAGATACGCAGTATTTT.

CDR3 coding DNA: TGTGCCCACGGAGGGGTTCTTAGCTACACCTTC. Translating it yields CAHGGVLSYTF. V and J are TRBV6-5 and TRBJ1-2, with a tentative D call TRBD1 (5 bases). Germline lookup yields CDR1 MNHEY and CDR2 SVGAGI. CDR3 length equals 11 residues. Trimming cost V 11 bases and J 9 bases, with 16 bases left between them.

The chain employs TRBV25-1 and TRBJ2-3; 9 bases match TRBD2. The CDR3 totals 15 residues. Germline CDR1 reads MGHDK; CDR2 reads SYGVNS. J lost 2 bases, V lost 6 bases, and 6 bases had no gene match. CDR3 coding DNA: TGTGCCAGCAGGGGGGTAGCGGGGGACACAGATACGCAGTATTTT. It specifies CASRGVAGDTDTQYF.

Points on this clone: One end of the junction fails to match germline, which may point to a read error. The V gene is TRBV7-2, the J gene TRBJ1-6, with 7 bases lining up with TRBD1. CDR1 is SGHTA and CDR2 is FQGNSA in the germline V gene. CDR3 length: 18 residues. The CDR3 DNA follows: TGTGCCAGCAGCTTACCGGGCAGGGGGAGCTCCAATAATTCACCCCTCCACTTT. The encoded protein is CASSLPGRGSSNNSPLHF.

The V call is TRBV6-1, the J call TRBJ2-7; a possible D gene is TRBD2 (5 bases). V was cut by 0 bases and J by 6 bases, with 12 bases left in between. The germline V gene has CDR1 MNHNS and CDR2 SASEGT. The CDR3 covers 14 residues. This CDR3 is CASSEAQRSGEQYF. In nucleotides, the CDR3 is TGTGCCAGCAGTGAAGCGCAGCGGTCGGGCGAGCAGTACTTC.

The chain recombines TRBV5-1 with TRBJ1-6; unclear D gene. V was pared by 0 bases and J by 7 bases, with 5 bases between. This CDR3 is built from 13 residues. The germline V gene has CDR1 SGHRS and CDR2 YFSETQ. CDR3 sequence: CASSLAGNSPLHF. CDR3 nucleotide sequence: TGCGCCAGCAGCTTGGCGGGGAATTCACCCCTCCACTTT.

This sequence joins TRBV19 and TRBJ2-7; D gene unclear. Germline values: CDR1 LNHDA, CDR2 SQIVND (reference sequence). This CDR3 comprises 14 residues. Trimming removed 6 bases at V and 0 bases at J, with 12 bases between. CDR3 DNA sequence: TGTGCCAGTAGGAATGACCTAGGCTCCTACGAGCAGTACTTC. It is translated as CASRNDLGSYEQYF.

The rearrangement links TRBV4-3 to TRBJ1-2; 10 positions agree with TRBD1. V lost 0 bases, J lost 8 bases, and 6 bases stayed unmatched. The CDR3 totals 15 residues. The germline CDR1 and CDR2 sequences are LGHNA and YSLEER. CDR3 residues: CASSQDSDRGQGYTF. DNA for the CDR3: TGCGCCAGCAGCCAAGATTCCGACAGGGGGCAGGGCTACACCTTC.

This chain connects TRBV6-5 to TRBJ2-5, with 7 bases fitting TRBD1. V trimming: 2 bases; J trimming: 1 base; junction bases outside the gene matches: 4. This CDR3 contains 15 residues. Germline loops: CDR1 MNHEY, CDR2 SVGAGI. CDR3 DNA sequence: TGTGCCAGCAGTTACACCGGGACAGTCCAAGAGACCCAGTACTTC. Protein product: CASSYTGTVQETQYF.